This T cell receptor beta chain was identified during a study of technical replicates of blood from four donors. Germline CDR1 is LNHDA and CDR2 is SQIVND (reference sequence). The CDR3 totals 14 residues. Trimming removed 8 bases at V and 4 bases at J, with 17 bases between. Profiled with immunoSEQ multiplex PCR; TCRdb holds only in-frame clones, not every one. The sample contains some 82,000 clones, about 94% of which appear only once. This clone was seen a few times. The sequencing sample was made of T cells isolated from PBMCs. V is TRBV19 and J is TRBJ1-1, with a tentative D call TRBD1 (5 bases). The receptor was derived from a human donor in good health. CDR3 in DNA: TGTGCCAGTCGTCAGGGATTCTTGGGCACTGAAGCTTTCTTT. As protein: CASRQGFLGTEAFF.